This TCR beta chain is drawn from a study of T cells in Graves' hyperthyroidism and ophthalmopathy. The source material, RNA transcripts, was used to amplify TCR beta CDR3 regions. TCR CDR3 regions were first amplified by RT-PCR with HTBI primers. MiXCR was run by TCRdb on the multiplex PCR reads, yielding one entry per CDR3 protein. Of around 540,000 distinct CDR3 sequences detected, roughly 50% appear once; the ten largest clones hold roughly 8.2%. The CDR3 length is 14 residues. Trimming took off 5 bases at V and 4 bases at J, with 14 bases between the two ends. Germline CDR1 reads SGHTA; CDR2 reads FQGNSA.

Sample: peripheral blood or thyroid tissue (not recorded which). The receptor's source is a young woman with Graves' hyperthyroidism. The chain recombines TRBV7-2 with TRBJ1-2; D unresolved. CDR3 sequence reads: CASSPPRGSYGYTF. CDR3 nucleotide sequence: TGTGCCAGCAGCCCCCCGCGCGGCAGCTATGGCTACACCTTC.